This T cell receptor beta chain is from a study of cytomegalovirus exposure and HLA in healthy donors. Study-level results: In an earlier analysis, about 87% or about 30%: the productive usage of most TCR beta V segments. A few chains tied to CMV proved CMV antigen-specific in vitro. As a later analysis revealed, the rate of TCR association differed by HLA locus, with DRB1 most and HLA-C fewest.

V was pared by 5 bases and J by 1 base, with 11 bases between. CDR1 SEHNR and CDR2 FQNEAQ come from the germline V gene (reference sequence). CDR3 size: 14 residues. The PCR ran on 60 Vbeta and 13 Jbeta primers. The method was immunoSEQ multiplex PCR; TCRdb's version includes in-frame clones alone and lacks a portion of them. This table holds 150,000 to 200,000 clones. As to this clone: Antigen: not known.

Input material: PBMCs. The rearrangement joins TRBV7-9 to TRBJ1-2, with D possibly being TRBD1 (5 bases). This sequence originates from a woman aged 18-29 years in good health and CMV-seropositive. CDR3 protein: CASSPRGINYGYTF. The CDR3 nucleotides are TGTGCCAGCAGCCCACGGGGGATTAACTATGGCTACACCTTC.